Given below is one T cell receptor (beta chain) in context. TCRdb analysed the PCR reads with MiXCR anew, one entry per CDR3 protein. The sample lists 85,000 to 120,000 distinct CDR3 sequences; roughly half were seen once. This sample was included in a study of CDR3 diversity in severe acne. The sequence came from a male donor with acne. Sequencing used blood.

CDR3 residues: CASSEGSPHGYTF. The CDR3 nucleotides read TGTGCCAGCAGTGAAGGCAGTCCCCATGGCTACACCTTC. V is TRBV2 and J is TRBJ1-2; D remains ambiguous. The CDR3 runs to 13 residues. The V gene's germline CDR1 is SNHLY and CDR2 FYNNEI. Trimming took off 1 base at V and 6 bases at J, with 9 bases between the two ends.